These 15 T cell receptor beta chains originate from one sample sequenced in a study of cytomegalovirus exposure and HLA in healthy donors. The study ran its PCR with 60 Vbeta and 13 Jbeta primers. Repertoires were generated with immunoSEQ multiplex PCR, while TCRdb's copy carries only in-frame clones and drops some. The sample holds some 180,000 clones, around 80% seen once. The sequenced sample was PBMCs. The receptors here all came from a girl aged 5-17 years in good health and CMV-seropositive.

The chain uses TRBV12-5 and TRBJ1-2, with a possible D match to TRBD1 (5 bases). Germline values: CDR1 LGHNT, CDR2 FRNRAP. Between the trimmed V and J ends, which lost 6 bases and 0 bases, there was a span of 14 bases. This CDR3 is built from 15 residues. CDR3 sequence: CASGQGELANYGYTF. DNA for the CDR3: TGTGCTAGTGGCCAGGGTGAATTAGCTAACTATGGCTACACCTTC. The variable domain in full, completed from reference TRBV12-5 and TRBJ1-2, reads DARVTQTPRHKVTEMGQEVTMRCQPILGHNTVFWYRQTMMQGLELLAYFRNRAPLDDSGMPKDRFSAEMPDATLATLKIQPSEPRDSAVYFCASGQGELANYGYTFGSGTRLTVV.

The chain recombines TRBV30 with TRBJ2-1, with 10 bases that match TRBD2. This CDR3 spans 16 amino acids. CDR1 and CDR2 (germline): GTSNPN, SVGIG (reference sequence). V dropped 3 bases and J dropped 4; count of bases not matched to a gene: 9. In DNA form, the CDR3 reads TGTGCCTGGAGCCCCATTACTAGCGGGACTTACAATGAGCAGTTCTTC. It codes for CAWSPITSGTYNEQFF.

The chain uses TRBV5-6 and TRBJ2-7; 11 bases match TRBD2. This CDR3 spans 15 amino acids. V gave up 4 bases and J gave up 7 bases; unmatched junction bases: 10. Germline V gives CDR1 SGHDT, CDR2 YYEEEE. The CDR3 protein is CASSRGLAGVGEQYF. The CDR3 DNA reads as TGTGCCAGCAGCCGCGGACTAGCGGGTGTCGGGGAGCAGTACTTC.

This sequence joins TRBV6-5 and TRBJ1-1; no clear D gene. The germline V gene has CDR1 MNHEY and CDR2 SVGAGI. There are 13 residues in the CDR3. V lost 5 bases to trimming and J lost 0 bases, with 7 bases between them. The DNA for the CDR3 is TGTGCCAGCAGTACAGTGTTGAACACTGAAGCTTTCTTT. Translation: CASSTVLNTEAFF.

This chain connects TRBV7-2 to TRBJ1-1, with a weak D call TRBD1 (5 bases). In germline, CDR1 is SGHTA, CDR2 FQGNSA. With 3 bases removed from V and 1 base from J, the gap between germline ends came to 12 bases. The CDR3 is 15 amino acids. The CDR3 DNA follows: TGTGCCAGCAGCTTTCTTCTGGGGCGGAACACTGAAGCTTTCTTT. This sequence encodes CASSFLLGRNTEAFF.

This clone turned up a few times. The chain combines TRBV10-1 with TRBJ2-3, with D hard to call. Trimming cost V 2 bases and J 7 bases, with 7 bases left between them. Germline V gives CDR1 WNHNN, CDR2 SYGVQD (reference sequence). The CDR3 sequence is 12 residues long. The DNA of the CDR3 is TGCGCCAGCAGTGAGGGGCCCTATACGCAGTATTTT. The encoded protein is CASSEGPYTQYF.

This chain uses TRBV6-6 with TRBJ1-1; D is possibly TRBD1 (5 bases). Germline lookup yields CDR1 MNHNY and CDR2 SVGAGI (reference sequence). The CDR3 length is 14 residues. Trimming pared 2 bases from V and 5 bases from J, leaving 12 bases between. This CDR3 is CASSYVSGGTEAFF. CDR3 DNA: TGTGCCAGCAGTTACGTCTCGGGGGGAACTGAAGCTTTCTTT.

This chain links TRBV7-3 with TRBJ2-1; TRBD2 agrees at 7 bases. The V gene end was trimmed by 5 bases and the J gene end by 3 bases; junction bases not matched to a gene: 10. Per the germline V gene, CDR1 is SGHTA and CDR2 is FQGTGA. This CDR3 comprises 16 residues. The CDR3 bases are TGTGCCAGCAGCCCGCCCGGGGGAGGGCACTACAATGAGCAGTTCTTC. Its protein product is CASSPPGGGHYNEQFF.

The chain uses TRBV4-3 and TRBJ2-3; 8 bases map to TRBD2. The CDR3 spans 16 residues. The ends lost 0 bases at V and 5 bases at J; junction bases unmatched: 7. The germline V gene has CDR1 LGHNA and CDR2 YSLEER. The CDR3 region is CASSQETSVLRDTQYF. CDR3 nucleotides: TGCGCCAGCAGCCAAGAGACTAGCGTGTTAAGAGATACGCAGTATTTT.

The chain employs TRBV7-3 and TRBJ2-1, with TRBD2 as a possible D gene (6 bases). Germline loops: CDR1 SGHTA, CDR2 FQGTGA. The CDR3 runs 15 residues. V was clipped by 3 bases and J by 2 bases, with 11 bases between them. CDR3: CASSLETSAYNEQFF. The DNA of the CDR3 is TGTGCCAGCAGCTTGGAGACTAGTGCCTACAATGAGCAGTTCTTC.

This clone was counted a few times. The chain joins TRBV7-3 to TRBJ2-5; TRBD2 matches at 8 bases. The J segment lost 4 bases and the V segment lost 4 bases, leaving 5 bases of the junction unmatched. There are 14 residues in the CDR3. Germline CDR1 reads SGHTA; CDR2 reads FQGTGA. Here the CDR3 reads CASSSSGPAETQYF. CDR3 coding DNA: TGTGCCAGCAGCTCTAGCGGGCCGGCAGAGACCCAGTACTTC.

This rearrangement joins TRBV4-1 to TRBJ2-3; 8 nucleotides match TRBD2. V gave up 4 bases and J gave up 5 bases; unmatched junction bases: 2. The length of the CDR3 is 13 residues. CDR1 and CDR2 (germline): MGHRA, YSYEKL. CDR3 region: CASSRGLGDTQYF. CDR3 bases: TGCGCCAGCAGCCGGGGACTAGGAGATACGCAGTATTTT.

This chain uses TRBV7-2 with TRBJ2-7; 7 bases agree with TRBD1. This CDR3 has 14 residues. The germline V gene has CDR1 SGHTA and CDR2 FQGNSA. With V trimmed by 4 bases and J by 0 bases, 3 bases remained unmatched. The CDR3 is CASSYRGNSYEQYF. The DNA of the CDR3 is TGTGCCAGCAGCTACAGGGGCAACTCCTACGAGCAGTACTTC.

Note on this clone: The same CDR3 also results from other DNA sequences found in this sample. The chain couples TRBV7-9 to TRBJ2-5, with 8 positions matching TRBD2. The germline CDR1 and CDR2 sequences are SEHNR and FQNEAQ (reference sequence). After removal of 2 bases from V and 5 bases from J, the junction contained 7 bases not matched to a gene. This CDR3 has 15 amino acids. CDR3 in amino acids: CASSLTGGPRETQYF. The CDR3 coding sequence is TGTGCCAGCAGCTTAACGGGAGGGCCAAGGGAGACCCAGTACTTC. Combining the CDR3 with reference TRBV7-9 and TRBJ2-5 gives the whole variable domain DTGVSQNPRHKITKRGQNVTFRCDPISEHNRLYWYRQTLGQGPEFLTYFQNEAQLEKSRLLSDRFSAERPKGSFSTLEIQRTEQGDSAMYLCASSLTGGPRETQYFGPGTRLLVL.

The chain has TRBV30 and TRBJ2-1; 14 bases are shared with TRBD2. Looked up from germline, CDR1 is GTSNPN and CDR2 is SVGIG (reference sequence). This CDR3 spans 15 amino acids. After removal of 6 bases from V and 9 bases from J, the junction contained 10 bases not matched to a gene. The CDR3 nucleotides are TGTGCCTGCCCGGGACTAGCGGGAGAGAGCGGTGAGCAGTTCTTC. This codes for CACPGLAGESGEQFF.